The present T cell receptor beta chain was sequenced within a study of T cells in Graves' hyperthyroidism and ophthalmopathy. Study at large: Peripheral blood was obtained at initial diagnosis, preceding any treatment.

Uncontrolled infection, other autoimmune disease, pregnancy or lactation led to exclusion. Study-wide results and caveats: Ophthalmopathy and stable hyperthyroidism were told apart by a 13 V-J model. Blood also contained most expanded thyroid clonotypes above 0.001.

Per germline, CDR1 MNHEY and CDR2 SVGAGI. V dropped 2 bases and J dropped 1 base, with 8 bases sitting between them. The CDR3 extends over 14 amino acids. This clonotype has a count of ten or more. Antigen specificity is unknown. Amplified TCR beta CDR3 regions derived from RNA transcripts. The TCR CDR3 was amplified in a first-round RT-PCR using the HTBI primer set. In TCRdb, the multiplex PCR reads were re-called with MiXCR into one record per CDR3 protein. Among 300,000 to 350,000 distinct CDR3 sequences listed, roughly 18% were seen once. The V gene is TRBV6-5, the J gene TRBJ1-1; D possibly corresponds to TRBD1 (5 bases). The receptor's source is a woman aged 40-49 years with Graves' ophthalmopathy. Sample: blood. Here the CDR3 DNA reads TGTGCCAGCAGTTACCGCACAGGGAACACTGAAGCTTTCTTT. This codes for CASSYRTGNTEAFF.